These 14 T cell receptor beta chains share one sample of origin, sequenced in a study of response to subunit inactivated influenza vaccine. One entry per CDR3 protein, called by TCRdb with MiXCR from the RT-PCR reads. Counted here are 550,000 to 800,000 distinct CDR3 sequences, around 16% occurring once; the ten biggest clones make up 11%. Source: PBMCs from blood, taken 12 days after vaccination. The receptor set was obtained from a man aged 45-60 years who received an inactivated influenza vaccine.

In this sample, this clonotype turned up a few times. The rearrangement uses TRBV20-1 and TRBJ2-7, with D unresolved. Trimming left V 2 bases short and J 1 base short, with 9 bases between. This CDR3 region has 13 residues. CDR1 is DFQATT and CDR2 is SNEGSKA in the germline V gene (reference sequence). CDR3 amino acids: CSARLAYSYEQYF. As DNA, the CDR3 is TGCAGTGCTAGACTGGCGTATTCCTACGAGCAGTACTTC.

This sequence joins TRBV29-1 and TRBJ2-2, with D tentatively TRBD2 (5 bases). Trimming pared 4 bases from V and 2 bases from J, leaving 20 bases between. Germline loops: CDR1 SQVTM, CDR2 ANQGSEA. CDR3 length: 17 amino acids. The CDR3: CSVVDPALVPNTGELFF. CDR3 nucleotide sequence: TGCAGCGTTGTGGATCCGGCACTAGTACCCAACACCGGGGAGCTGTTTTTT.

This clonotype was seen only a few times. The chain combines TRBV5-1 with TRBJ2-4, with D possibly matching TRBD1 (6 bases). The CDR3 is 14 amino acids. The germline V gene encodes CDR1 SGHRS and CDR2 YFSETQ. V lost 5 bases and J 3 bases, leaving 12 bases between the germline ends. This CDR3 is CASRPGDNKNIQYF. CDR3 nucleotides: TGCGCCAGCAGACCCGGGGACAACAAAAACATTCAGTACTTC.

The sample holds many counts of this clonotype. The V and J genes are TRBV5-1 and TRBJ1-2; TRBD1 is a possible D gene (6 bases). Germline CDR1 reads SGHRS; CDR2 reads YFSETQ. The CDR3 extends over 14 amino acids. Between the trimmed V and J ends, which lost 1 base and 2 bases, there was a span of 9 bases. This CDR3 is CASSLMGANYGYTF. CDR3 sequence (DNA): TGCGCCAGCAGCTTGATGGGGGCCAACTATGGCTACACCTTC.

The J gene is TRBJ2-2, the V gene TRBV6-2 or TRBV6-3; 14 positions match TRBD2. Germline-derived CDR1 and CDR2 are MNHEY and SVGEGT. The CDR3 has 18 residues. The junction had 9 bases not matched to a gene; V was cut back by 7 bases and J by 2 bases. The CDR3 nucleotides read TGTGCCAGCAACCAAGGGACTAGCGGGAGCCGAAACACCGGGGAGCTGTTTTTT. It is translated as CASNQGTSGSRNTGELFF.

This clonotype was counted between two and nine times. The chain carries TRBV27 and TRBJ2-1, with D perhaps TRBD1 (6 bases). The germline V gene encodes CDR1 MNHEY and CDR2 SMNVEV (reference sequence). Trimming took 0 bases from V and 2 from J, leaving 11 bases between them. The CDR3 sequence is 16 residues long. The CDR3 DNA follows: TGTGCCAGCAGTTTATCACAGGGCCTCGCCTACAATGAGCAGTTCTTC. Its protein product is CASSLSQGLAYNEQFF.

This clonotype came up many times. The CDR3 region is CASSLSLAGPANTGELFF. The DNA of the CDR3 is TGCGCCAGCAGCTTGTCCCTAGCGGGTCCCGCGAACACCGGGGAGCTGTTTTTT. The chain links TRBV5-1 to TRBJ2-2, with 8 positions matching TRBD2. The J segment lost 0 bases and the V segment lost 1 base, leaving 8 bases of the junction unmatched. The CDR3 length is 18 residues. In germline, CDR1 is SGHRS, CDR2 YFSETQ.

This sequence joins TRBV20-1 and TRBJ1-6, with D possibly TRBD1 on 6 matching bases. Deletions cut 4 bases from V and 6 bases from J, with 19 bases between. The CDR3 is 16 amino acids. In germline, CDR1 is DFQATT, CDR2 SNEGSKA (reference sequence). In DNA form, the CDR3 reads TGCAGTGCTACGGTGCGGGGGCGCCTGGGTAATTCACCCCTCCACTTT. Translated: CSATVRGRLGNSPLHF.

At least ten counts were recorded for this clonotype. The chain recombines TRBV4-1 with TRBJ1-2, with D possibly being TRBD1 (5 bases). V was clipped by 1 base and J by 5 bases, with 11 bases between them. CDR1 is MGHRA, CDR2 YSYEKL, per germline. This CDR3 is built from 14 residues. As DNA, the CDR3 is TGCGCCAGCAGCCAAGCTGGGACTACGTATGGCTACACCTTC. Translated, it gives CASSQAGTTYGYTF.

The table lists this clonotype with a few counts. The J gene is TRBJ2-7, the V gene TRBV12-3 or TRBV12-4, with TRBD1 matching 9 bases. The ends lost 1 base at V and 6 bases at J; junction bases unmatched: 7. This CDR3 spans 15 amino acids. The DNA for the CDR3 is TGTGCCAGCAGTTTAGTCCAAGGACAGGGGACCGAGCAGTACTTC. Translation: CASSLVQGQGTEQYF.

Only a few counts were recorded for this clonotype. Here the CDR3 DNA reads TGCGCCAGCAGCCACAACGAGGGGTATTCCTACGAGCAGTACTTC. Its protein is CASSHNEGYSYEQYF. The V gene is TRBV4-1, the J gene TRBJ2-7; D assignment may be TRBD1 or TRBD2 (5 bases each). The CDR3 consists of 15 residues. CDR1 MGHRA and CDR2 YSYEKL come from the germline V gene. V lost 3 bases, J lost 1 base, and 13 bases lay in between.

This clonotype was seen at least ten times. The gene calls are TRBV28 and TRBJ1-5; D remains unclear. CDR1 is MDHEN and CDR2 is SYDVKM in the germline V gene. The ends were cut back, 4 bases at V and 0 bases at J, with 13 bases in the middle. This CDR3 comprises 16 residues. In DNA form, the CDR3 reads TGTGCCAGCAGTTCTTGGGGAAGAGGTAGCAATCAGCCCCAGCATTTT. This encodes CASSSWGRGSNQPQHF.

This sequence joins TRBV10-2 and TRBJ2-3; D gene unclear. V was clipped by 0 bases and J by 3 bases, with 4 bases between them. This CDR3 has 13 residues. Germline V gene data show CDR1 as WSHSY and CDR2 as SAAADI. DNA for the CDR3: TGCGCCAGCAGTGAGTCGCGGACAGATACGCAGTATTTT. Translation gives CASSESRTDTQYF.

A single count supports this clonotype. The genes are TRBV7-2 and TRBJ1-5; D gene ambiguous. V was pared by 0 bases and J by 6 bases, with 9 bases between. This CDR3 contains 14 residues. The V gene's germline CDR1 is SGHTA and CDR2 FQGNSA. The CDR3 DNA reads as TGTGCCAGCAGCTTAGCGGAACGGAGTCAGCCCCAGCATTTT. Translated: CASSLAERSQPQHF.